This T cell receptor (beta chain) was recovered during a study of T cell responses to AZD1222 COVID-19 vaccine. Overall study: Second-dose recipients at about 4 or about 12 weeks were treated as one pooled group. Findings and limits, study-wide: Among those given AZD1222, only five or six were seropositive at baseline. Along spike, vaccine-associated CD4 TCRs were found throughout, with dominance at 160-218 and 743-854. In a largely white British group with more females than males, clonal diversity was possibly underestimated.

Libraries were prepared by immunoSEQ multiplex PCR; TCRdb keeps only in-frame clonotypes and omits some of them. The table records about 150,000 clones, 80% to 95% of them present only once. The CDR3 extends over 16 amino acids. Trimming pared 5 bases from V and 4 bases from J, leaving 19 bases between. The germline CDR1 and CDR2 sequences are SGHDT and YYEEEE. In the case of this clone: The antigen remains undetermined.

This TCR came from an adult in good health. The sequences come from peripheral blood, collected on day 0 of AZD1222 vaccination. The rearrangement links TRBV5-6 to TRBJ1-5; D is unclear. The CDR3 spells CASSHGGPYLNQPQHF. CDR3 coding DNA: TGTGCCAGCAGTCACGGTGGACCGTATCTTAATCAGCCCCAGCATTTT.